These T cell receptor beta chains were read from a single sample in a study of cytomegalovirus exposure and HLA in healthy donors. Sequencing used immunoSEQ multiplex PCR; TCRdb keeps in-frame clones, though not all of them. The table records some 170,000 clones, 75% of them present only once. Specimen: PBMCs. The receptor set was obtained from a woman between 50 and 59 years old in good health and CMV-seropositive. Each CDR3 is given with its conserved first and last residue. The order of the fields is clone size, V gene, CDR3 length, J gene, D gene, CDR3 DNA, CDR3 protein. A D gene is named only where the DNA matches it firmly. Clone size is stated in some rows and not others, as once, few, many or a class when expanded.

abundance: -
v_gene: TRBV28
len: 12
j_gene: TRBJ2-6
d_gene: -
CDR3nt: TGTGCAGCAGGGGTTGGGGCCAACGTCCTGACTTTC
CDR3aa: CAAGVGANVLTF

abundance: few
v_gene: TRBV6-6
len: 14
j_gene: TRBJ2-1
d_gene: -
CDR3nt: TGTGCCAGCAGTAACGGGGGCTCCTACAATGAGCAGTTCTTC
CDR3aa: CASSNGGSYNEQFF

abundance: -
v_gene: TRBV6-6
len: 13
j_gene: TRBJ2-5
d_gene: TRBD1
CDR3nt: TGTGCCAGCAGTAGGGGACAGTTAGAGACCCAGTACTTC
CDR3aa: CASSRGQLETQYF

abundance: -
v_gene: TRBV2
len: 14
j_gene: TRBJ1-4
d_gene: -
CDR3nt: TGTGCCAGCAGGGAGACAGGTTATAATGAAAAACTGTTTTTT
CDR3aa: CASRETGYNEKLFF

abundance: -
v_gene: TRBV29-1
len: 14
j_gene: TRBJ2-1
d_gene: TRBD2
CDR3nt: TGCAGCGTTGATAGAGGCAGCGGGGGGGCCAGGCAGTTCTTC
CDR3aa: CSVDRGSGGARQFF

abundance: -
v_gene: TRBV7-9
len: 14
j_gene: TRBJ1-4
d_gene: -
CDR3nt: TGTGCCAGCAGCCCGGGGGGAGGGAGTGAAAAACTGTTTTTT
CDR3aa: CASSPGGGSEKLFF

abundance: -
v_gene: TRBV5-1
len: 14
j_gene: TRBJ1-1
d_gene: -
CDR3nt: TGCGCCAGCAGCTTACAGGTCATGAACACTGAAGCTTTCTTT
CDR3aa: CASSLQVMNTEAFF

abundance: -
v_gene: TRBV5-6
len: 13
j_gene: TRBJ1-2
d_gene: TRBD1
CDR3nt: TGTGCCAGCAGCTCGGGACAGGGGGGTGGCTACACCTTC
CDR3aa: CASSSGQGGGYTF

abundance: -
v_gene: TRBV5-1
len: 18
j_gene: TRBJ1-4
d_gene: -
CDR3nt: TGCGCCAGCAGCTTGTTTTCCTCCCCGAGAGGGCTTAATGAAAAACTGTTTTTT
CDR3aa: CASSLFSSPRGLNEKLFF

abundance: -
v_gene: TRBV2
len: 15
j_gene: TRBJ2-1
d_gene: TRBD2
CDR3nt: TGTGCCAGCAGTCCCCGGGACTATCCTTACAATGAGCAGTTCTTC
CDR3aa: CASSPRDYPYNEQFF

abundance: -
v_gene: TRBV2
len: 15
j_gene: TRBJ1-4
d_gene: TRBD1
CDR3nt: TGTGCCAGCTTATTACGACAGGGGAATTTTGGAAAACTGTTTTTT
CDR3aa: CASLLRQGNFGKLFF

abundance: -
v_gene: TRBV18
len: 15
j_gene: TRBJ2-3
d_gene: TRBD2
CDR3nt: TGTGCCAGCTCACCAGGGCTAGCGGGCACAGATACGCAGTATTTT
CDR3aa: CASSPGLAGTDTQYF

abundance: -
v_gene: TRBV10-1
len: 12
j_gene: TRBJ2-7
d_gene: TRBD1
CDR3nt: TGCGCCAGCAGTTCAGGGGGCCACGAGCAGTACTTC
CDR3aa: CASSSGGHEQYF

abundance: -
v_gene: TRBV6-5
len: 15
j_gene: TRBJ2-7
d_gene: TRBD2
CDR3nt: TGTGCCAGCAGTAGGGGGACTAGCGGGACTTACGAGCAGTACTTC
CDR3aa: CASSRGTSGTYEQYF

abundance: -
v_gene: TRBV14
len: 13
j_gene: TRBJ1-1
d_gene: -
CDR3nt: TGTGCCAGCAGCCCTCAGGGTTGGACTGAAGCTTTCTTT
CDR3aa: CASSPQGWTEAFF

abundance: once
v_gene: TRBV5-8
len: 14
j_gene: TRBJ1-3
d_gene: -
CDR3nt: TGTGCCAGCAGCTTGGGGGGCCTTGGAAACACCATATATTTT
CDR3aa: CASSLGGLGNTIYF